The 25 T cell receptor beta chains given below trace back to one sample, sequenced in a study of cytomegalovirus exposure and HLA in healthy donors. The PCR employed 60 Vbeta primers together with 13 Jbeta primers. The data were produced by immunoSEQ multiplex PCR, yet TCRdb's version contains in-frame clones alone and is incomplete. The sample comprises under 200,000 clones, approximately 80% of which are singletons, and 0.77% rests with the top ten. The sample was PBMCs. These receptors were taken from a woman aged 18 to 35 in good health and CMV-seronegative.

The V and J genes are TRBV28 and TRBJ2-3, with D possibly TRBD2 on 5 matching bases. V lost 10 bases and J lost 6, with 8 bases in between. In germline, CDR1 is MDHEN, CDR2 SYDVKM. This CDR3 is 10 amino acids long. CDR3 DNA sequence: TGTGCCACCGGCGGGGATACGCAGTATTTT. This gives the protein CATGGDTQYF.

The J gene is TRBJ1-6, the V gene TRBV28; weak D call: TRBD1 (5 bases). Germline V CDR1 and CDR2: MDHEN, SYDVKM. The CDR3 covers 14 residues. Trimming left V 5 bases short and J 8 bases short, with 13 bases between. The CDR3 bases are TGTGCCAGCAGTCCAAGACAGAGTCATTCACCCCTCCACTTT. Its translation: CASSPRQSHSPLHF.

This clone showed up just once. Here the CDR3 reads CASSQYDFYGQGPHRRRYEQYF. The CDR3 DNA is TGTGCCAGCTCACAATATGACTTTTACGGACAGGGACCCCACCGCCGAAGATACGAGCAGTACTTC. V is TRBV18 and J is TRBJ2-7, with 8 bases fitting TRBD1. V dropped 4 bases and J dropped 4; count of bases not matched to a gene: 30. The germline gives CDR1 KGHSH, CDR2 LQKENI. This CDR3 is 22 amino acids long.

CDR3 nucleotides: TGTGCCAGCAGTTTATACGAATATTTTGGGAGGGCCTTGAAAGAGACCCAGTACTTC. Protein: CASSLYEYFGRALKETQYF. The rearrangement links TRBV28 to TRBJ2-5; 7 bases agree with TRBD2. The CDR3 runs 19 residues. V shed 1 base and J 3 bases; nucleotides not matched to a gene: 17. Germline-derived CDR1 and CDR2 are MDHEN and SYDVKM.

The J gene is TRBJ1-5, the V gene TRBV30, with a weak D call TRBD1 (5 bases). The CDR3 is 14 residues long. Germline V CDR1 and CDR2: GTSNPN, SVGIG (reference sequence). V was cut by 0 bases and J by 5 bases, with 11 bases left in between. Here the CDR3 reads CAWSVRTIYQPQHF. CDR3 coding DNA: TGTGCCTGGAGTGTCCGGACAATTTATCAGCCCCAGCATTTT.

The chain uses TRBV7-2 and TRBJ2-5; D possibly corresponds to TRBD1 (5 bases). Per the germline V gene, CDR1 is SGHTA and CDR2 is FQGNSA. CDR3 size: 14 residues. The germline V and J ends were trimmed by 2 bases and 5 bases, with 12 bases remaining between them. CDR3 in amino acids: CASSLSRAGETQYF. The CDR3 DNA is TGTGCCAGCAGCTTATCCAGGGCCGGGGAGACCCAGTACTTC.

In its sample, this clone was seen a few times. The chain combines TRBV5-8 with TRBJ2-2; TRBD1 might be the D (6 bases). In germline, CDR1 is SGHTS, CDR2 YDEGEE. V lost 6 bases and J 3 bases, leaving 15 bases between the germline ends. This CDR3 region has 15 residues. CDR3 in amino acids: CASKSGQGDTGELFF. The CDR3 DNA reads TGTGCCAGCAAATCGGGACAAGGGGACACCGGGGAGCTGTTTTTT.

The gene calls are TRBV15 and TRBJ2-3; 11 nucleotides align to TRBD2. This CDR3 is 16 amino acids long. With 3 bases clipped from V and 0 bases from J, the junction kept 2 bases outside the gene matches. The germline V gene encodes CDR1 LNHNV and CDR2 YYDKDF (reference sequence). The CDR3 DNA reads TGTGCCACCAGCAGGACTAGCGGGACTAGCACAGATACGCAGTATTTT. Its translation is CATSRTSGTSTDTQYF. The entire variable domain, with the rest obtained from reference TRBV15 and TRBJ2-3, is as follows: DAMVIQNPRYQVTQFGKPVTLSCSQTLNHNVMYWYQQKSSQAPKLLFHYYDKDFNNEADTPDNFQSRRPNTSFCFLDIRSPGLGDTAMYLCATSRTSGTSTDTQYFGPGTRLTVL.

DNA of the CDR3: TGCGCCAGCAGCTTAACAGGGTTCTCTGGAAACACCATATATTTT. Its protein product is CASSLTGFSGNTIYF. The chain joins TRBV5-1 to TRBJ1-3; perhaps TRBD1 as D (6 bases). The CDR3 totals 15 residues. V lost 2 bases and J 0 bases, leaving 9 bases between the germline ends. Germline V lookup: CDR1 SGHRS, CDR2 YFSETQ.

The chain carries TRBV5-1 and TRBJ2-5; perhaps TRBD1 as D (6 bases). The CDR3 contains 22 residues. V shed 0 bases and J shed 5 bases, with 35 bases lying between them. Germline values: CDR1 SGHRS, CDR2 YFSETQ. Here the CDR3 reads CASSLAAGMFSRSRGTLETQYF. CDR3 nucleotides: TGCGCCAGCAGCTTGGCGGCAGGGATGTTCTCCAGAAGCAGGGGTACGTTGGAGACCCAGTACTTC.

This chain connects TRBV2 to TRBJ2-7, with TRBD2 matching over 7 bases. V shed 7 bases and J 4 bases; nucleotides not matched to a gene: 10. In germline, CDR1 is SNHLY, CDR2 FYNNEI. The CDR3 contains 14 residues. CDR3: CASTPLGGTYEQYF. CDR3 coding DNA: TGTGCCAGCACCCCACTGGGGGGGACTTACGAGCAGTACTTC.

The V gene is TRBV18, the J gene TRBJ1-2; D is possibly TRBD1 (6 bases). Germline CDR1 KGHSH, CDR2 LQKENI. Trimming pared 3 bases from V and 1 base from J, leaving 15 bases between. This CDR3 comprises 16 residues. CDR3 DNA: TGTGCCAGCTCACCGTCGGGGGGGGCGAGTAACTATGGCTACACCTTC. Translation gives CASSPSGGASNYGYTF.

A few counts support this clone. The V call is TRBV10-3, the J call TRBJ1-4; tentative D call: TRBD1 (6 bases). This CDR3 is 15 amino acids long. CDR1 and CDR2 from the germline V gene are ENHRY and SYGVKD. V was pared by 0 bases and J by 3 bases, with 8 bases between. The CDR3 DNA reads as TGTGCCATCAGTGAGTCGGGGGGGCCTAATGAAAAACTGTTTTTT. Translation gives CAISESGGPNEKLFF.

This chain connects TRBV4-2 to TRBJ2-7, with D possibly being TRBD2 (6 bases). In germline, CDR1 is LGHNA, CDR2 YNFKEQ. The length of the CDR3 is 16 residues. The germline V and J ends were trimmed by 1 base and 5 bases, with 18 bases remaining between them. As DNA, the CDR3 is TGTGCCAGCAGCCAAGGGTCTGAGGGGACTGGGAACGAGCAGTACTTC. It codes for CASSQGSEGTGNEQYF.

The V and J genes are TRBV19 and TRBJ1-1; D call uncertain. This CDR3 region has 13 residues. The V gene lost 0 bases and the J gene lost 8 bases, with 10 bases spanning the gap. Germline V CDR1 and CDR2: LNHDA, SQIVND (reference sequence). The CDR3 reads CASSIDRTEEAFF. The CDR3 bases are TGTGCCAGTAGTATAGATCGTACAGAGGAAGCTTTCTTT.

The chain recombines TRBV7-9 with TRBJ2-1, with 7 bases identical to TRBD2. Germline values: CDR1 SEHNR, CDR2 FQNEAQ (reference sequence). The CDR3 loop spans 17 amino acids. Trimming removed 4 bases from V and 0 bases from J; junction bases left unmatched: 9. CDR3 protein: CASSWTLAAGSYNEQFF. For the CDR3, the DNA is TGTGCCAGCAGCTGGACCCTAGCGGCCGGCTCCTACAATGAGCAGTTCTTC.

This chain uses TRBV11-2 with TRBJ2-4; TRBD2 agrees at 8 bases. V lost 5 bases to trimming and J lost 4 bases; unmatched junction nucleotides: 16. The CDR3 is 18 amino acids. The germline gives CDR1 SGHAT, CDR2 FQNNGV. CDR3 DNA sequence: TGTGCCAGCAGCAATCGTAGCGGGACTAAGGGGTTTAAAAACATTCAGTACTTC. This codes for CASSNRSGTKGFKNIQYF.

V is TRBV10-3 and J is TRBJ1-1; unclear D gene. Germline CDR1 and CDR2: ENHRY and SYGVKD. With 4 bases removed from V and 2 bases from J, the gap between germline ends came to 8 bases. The CDR3 covers 13 residues. The CDR3 DNA reads TGTGCCATCAGTGCGTTGCTAAACACTGAAGCTTTCTTT. It specifies CAISALLNTEAFF.

This clone has more than one count but fewer than ten. The genes are TRBV6-5 and TRBJ2-2; the D is unclear. The germline V gene has CDR1 MNHEY and CDR2 SVGAGI. CDR3 length equals 13 residues. Between the trimmed V and J ends, which lost 6 bases and 4 bases, there was a span of 9 bases. The CDR3 spells CASSVEATGELFF. The CDR3 DNA follows: TGTGCCAGCAGCGTCGAAGCCACCGGGGAGCTGTTTTTT.

V is TRBV10-2 and J is TRBJ2-1; unclear D gene. V was pared by 7 bases and J by 4 bases, with 23 bases between. The length of the CDR3 is 17 residues. Germline CDR1 is WSHSY and CDR2 is SAAADI. The CDR3 spells CASTKLNKELSYNEQFF. Written as DNA, the CDR3 is TGCGCCAGCACGAAACTTAACAAGGAACTAAGTTACAATGAGCAGTTCTTC.

The genes are TRBV2 and TRBJ2-7, with 13 nucleotides matching TRBD2. Germline V CDR1 and CDR2: SNHLY, FYNNEI. J was trimmed by 5 bases and V by 5 bases; bases with no gene match: 9. This CDR3 is 16 amino acids long. The CDR3 nucleotides read TGTGCCAGCAGTCCAATACTAGCGGGAGGGCCCCACGAGCAGTACTTC. As protein: CASSPILAGGPHEQYF.

This chain links TRBV7-6 with TRBJ2-1; perhaps TRBD2 as D (6 bases). V shed 0 bases and J shed 2 bases, with 8 bases lying between them. Germline V CDR1 and CDR2: SGHVS, FNYEAQ. The length of the CDR3 is 15 residues. CDR3 DNA sequence: TGTGCCAGCAGCTTAGCGGTAGCGGCCTACAATGAGCAGTTCTTC. Translating gives CASSLAVAAYNEQFF.

Comment on this clone: Other DNA sequences in the same sample also yield this CDR3. The gene calls are TRBV11-2 and TRBJ2-5; weak D call: TRBD2 (6 bases). The CDR3 is 13 amino acids. V dropped 1 base and J dropped 5 bases, with 8 bases sitting between them. From germline, CDR1 is SGHAT and CDR2 FQNNGV. The CDR3 DNA is TGTGCCAGCAGCTTAGGGGGGAGGGAGACCCAGTACTTC. Protein product: CASSLGGRETQYF. The full variable domain, completed using reference TRBV11-2 and TRBJ2-5, is EAGVAQSPRYKIIEKRQSVAFWCNPISGHATLYWYQQILGQGPKLLIQFQNNGVVDDSQLPKDRFSAERLKGVDSTLKIQPAKLEDSAVYLCASSLGGRETQYFGPGTRLLVL.

The CDR3 nucleotides are TGTGCCAGCAGCGTATCTGTATCTAACTATGGCTACACCTTC. Residues: CASSVSVSNYGYTF. The chain recombines TRBV9 with TRBJ1-2; D not resolved. Germline lookup yields CDR1 SGDLS and CDR2 YYNGEE. This CDR3 has 14 amino acids. Trimming cost V 1 base and J 0 bases, with 7 bases left between them. The full variable domain, completed using reference TRBV9 and TRBJ1-2, is DSGVTQTPKHLITATGQRVTLRCSPRSGDLSVYWYQQSLDQGLQFLIQYYNGEERAKGNILERFSAQQFPDLHSELNLSSLELGDSALYFCASSVSVSNYGYTFGSGTRLTVV.

The rearrangement uses TRBV29-1 and TRBJ1-3, with D maybe TRBD1 (6 bases). Trimming shortened V by 2 bases and J by 3 bases, and 14 bases separated the two germline ends. Germline V gene data show CDR1 as SQVTM and CDR2 as ANQGSEA. This CDR3 has 15 amino acids. CDR3 DNA sequence: TGCAGCGTTGAACCTCCTGGACAGCTTGGAAACACCATATATTTT. Encoded protein: CSVEPPGQLGNTIYF.